This TCR beta chain is from a study of T cell repertoires and Cas9 in healthy adults. Overall study: Multi-effector potency, cytotoxicity and lineage were assessed in SpCas9-reactive CD4 and CD8 T cells.

The assay was immunoSEQ multiplex PCR, and TCRdb's table has in-frame clones only and misses some. The sample yields over 12,000 clones, 75% to 90% seen once. The CDR3 is made up of 15 amino acids. CDR1 is LNHDA and CDR2 is SQIVND in the germline V gene (reference sequence). J gave up 9 bases and V 4 bases, and 4 bases lay outside the gene matches. The sample was Tregs (CD4+, CD25+, CD127-, CD137-, CD154-) from PBMCs; culture status not recorded. The sequence was collected from a human donor in good health. V usage is TRBV19 and J usage is TRBJ1-6; 12 bases line up with TRBD1. The CDR3 nucleotides read TGTGCCAGTAGTAGGGACAGGGGGCTCGGTTCACCCCTCCACTTT. Translated, it gives CASSRDRGLGSPLHF.